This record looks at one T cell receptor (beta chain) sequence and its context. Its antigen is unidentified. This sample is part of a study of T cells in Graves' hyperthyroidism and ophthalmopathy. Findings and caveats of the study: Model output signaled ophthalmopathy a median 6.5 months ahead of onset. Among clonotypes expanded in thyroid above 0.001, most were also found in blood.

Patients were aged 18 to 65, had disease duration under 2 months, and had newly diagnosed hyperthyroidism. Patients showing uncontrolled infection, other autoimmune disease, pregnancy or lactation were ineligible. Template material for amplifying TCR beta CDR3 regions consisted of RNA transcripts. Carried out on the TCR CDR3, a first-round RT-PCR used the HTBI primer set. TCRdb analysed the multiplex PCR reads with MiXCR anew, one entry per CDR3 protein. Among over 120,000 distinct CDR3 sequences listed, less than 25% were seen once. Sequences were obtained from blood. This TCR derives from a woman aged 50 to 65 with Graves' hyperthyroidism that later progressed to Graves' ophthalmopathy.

CDR3 sequence reads: CSVVQAQETQYF. CDR3 in DNA: TGCAGCGTTGTACAGGCTCAAGAGACCCAGTACTTC. The chain is built from TRBV29-1 and TRBJ2-5, with D maybe TRBD1 (5 bases). The germline V and J ends were trimmed by 4 bases and 2 bases, with 8 bases remaining between them. Germline CDR1 is SQVTM and CDR2 is ANQGSEA. The CDR3 has 12 residues.